These T cell receptor beta chains were read from a single sample in a study of OX40 agonist ivuxolimab in advanced cancers. TCRdb's table, derived via immunoSEQ multiplex PCR, lists solely in-frame clones and lacks some. The sample has tens of thousands of clones; around 82% are singletons. The sample consisted of CD4+ or CD8+ T cells sorted from blood, taken in a trial of the OX40 agonist ivuxolimab. These receptors were collected from an adult with an advanced solid tumor such as melanoma, head and neck, liver or kidney cancer. CDR3s include the opening cysteine and the closing phenylalanine or tryptophan.

j_call v_call cdr3_aa
TRBJ1-1 TRBV6-1 CASSGVGQGLTEAFF
TRBJ2-1 TRBV13 CASSLGGLSYNEQFF
TRBJ1-1 TRBV28 CASDPLGQGRAFF
TRBJ2-7 TRBV28 CASSVLAAEQYF
TRBJ2-6 TRBV5-1 CASSSTGFSGANVLTF
TRBJ1-6 TRBV5-1 CASSYGEQVANSPLHF
TRBJ2-3 TRBV10-2 CASSEGSGRRTSTDTQYF
TRBJ2-7 TRBV28 CATGGEGTYEQYF
TRBJ1-1 TRBV29-1 CSVDRGNTEAFF
TRBJ1-2 TRBV6-5 CASCRDSSNYGYTF
TRBJ1-6 TRBV4-3 CASSQEWTPYSPLHF
TRBJ2-5 TRBV11-1 CASRGLAGGGETQYF
TRBJ2-1 TRBV5-1 CASYSDSSSYNEQFF
TRBJ1-2 TRBV18 CASSPPRTVLNYGYTF
NA TRBV6-1 CASMGTGGPPYEQYF
TRBJ1-5 TRBV7-2 CASTTTRESNQPQHF
TRBJ1-2 TRBV28 CASSLSDPQIYGYTF
TRBJ1-1 TRBV10-1 CASSESLGKGFTFF
TRBJ2-7 TRBV28 CASSSGGAPADEQYF
TRBJ1-2 TRBV29-1 CSVDHFATSYGYTF
TRBJ1-2 TRBV11-2 CASSQRPYGYTF
TRBJ1-1 TRBV6-1 CASSEAHGGNTEAFF
TRBJ2-1 TRBV6-1 CASWAGSAYNEQFF
TRBJ2-7 TRBV19 CASSSRGGYEQYF
TRBJ2-3 TRBV15 CATSSGLQGRTDTQYF
TRBJ2-3 TRBV5-4 CASSSREDTQYF
TRBJ1-1 TRBV5-5 CASSLGLSAAAFF
TRBJ2-7 TRBV11-2 CASSLKRSFGYEQYF
TRBJ2-3 TRBV14 CASSLSSGSVDTQYF
TRBJ2-3 TRBV6-6 CASRKQGAMTDTQYF
TRBJ2-5 TRBV21-1 CASRWGGTQYF
TRBJ2-4 TRBV18 CASSLGTGRDIQYF
TRBJ1-2 TRBV15 CATSRGGSGYGYTF
TRBJ2-7 TRBV5-1 CASSFGTSSYEQYF
TRBJ2-7 TRBV21-1 CASSNGFEQYF
TRBJ2-7 TRBV7-3 CASSQGLSGYEQYF
TRBJ1-4 TRBV4-1 CASSPDSRNEKLFF
TRBJ1-1 TRBV7-9 CASSAKQRLNTEAFF
TRBJ2-5 TRBV28 CASSTVGETQYF
TRBJ2-4 TRBV14 CASSRLILAKNIQYF
TRBJ1-2 TRBV28 CASSFDPAGYTF
TRBJ2-7 TRBV4-2 CASSGTSGPTPYEQYF
TRBJ1-5 TRBV6-1 CASRVGKQPQHF
TRBJ1-2 TRBV27 CASSFTGNYGYTF
TRBJ1-6 TRBV28 CASKKAPYNSPLHF
TRBJ1-4 TRBV6-1 CASRGQGWDEKLFF
TRBJ1-5 TRBV19 CASSSGSGDRSNQPQHF
TRBJ1-6 TRBV5-1 CASSLGGYRGRSYNSPLHF
TRBJ1-2 TRBV2 CASNLPDRVFIPNYGYTF